This T cell receptor beta chain was observed in a study of post-analysis software for immune sequencing data. Whole-study context: Courses of disease covered relapsing-remitting, secondary progressive and progressive-relapsing multiple sclerosis. General study results and limits: Patients used a few TRBV segments, including TRBV5-6, TRBV5-1 and TRBV20-1, more often than controls. Samples sharing a preparation batch grouped tightly together when assessed by F measure. Multiple sclerosis patients had significantly lower normalized Chao1 diversity than controls.

CDR3 length: 15 residues. The ends lost 4 bases at V and 0 bases at J; junction bases unmatched: 5. The V gene's germline CDR1 is SQVTM and CDR2 ANQGSEA. The library was made from cDNA and included unique molecular identifiers. There were roughly 1 to 11 million T cells, and roughly 0.5 million cDNA molecules came from them. TCRdb used MiXCR to reprocess the PCR reads, holding one entry per CDR3 protein. The data hold about 460,000 distinct CDR3 sequences, with approximately 46% observed a single time. This clonotype came up a few times. The antigen is unknown. Sequenced sample: blood. The origin of this receptor is a girl aged 5 to 17 with multiple sclerosis. This chain links TRBV29-1 with TRBJ2-3; 9 bases map to TRBD2. The CDR3 spells CSVVAGVGSTDTQYF. CDR3 bases: TGCAGCGTTGTAGCGGGAGTCGGGAGCACAGATACGCAGTATTTT.